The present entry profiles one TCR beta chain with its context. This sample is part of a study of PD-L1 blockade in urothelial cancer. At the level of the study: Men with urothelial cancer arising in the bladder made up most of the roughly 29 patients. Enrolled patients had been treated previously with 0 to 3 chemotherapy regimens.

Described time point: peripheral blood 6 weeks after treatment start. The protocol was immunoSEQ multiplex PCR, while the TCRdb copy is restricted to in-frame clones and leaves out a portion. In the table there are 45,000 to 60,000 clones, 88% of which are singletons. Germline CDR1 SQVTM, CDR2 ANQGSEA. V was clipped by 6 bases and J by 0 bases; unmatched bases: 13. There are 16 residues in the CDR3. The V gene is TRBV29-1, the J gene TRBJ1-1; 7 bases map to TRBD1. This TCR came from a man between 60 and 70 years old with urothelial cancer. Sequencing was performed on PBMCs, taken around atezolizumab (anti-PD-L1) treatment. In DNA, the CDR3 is TGCAGCGTGGTGAGCAGGGGGAGTTCTGTGAACACTGAAGCTTTCTTT. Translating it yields CSVVSRGSSVNTEAFF.